This T cell receptor (beta chain) was sequenced in a study of T cells after posttransplantation cyclophosphamide. This clone has a count of ten or more. The antigen is not known. Cyclophosphamide on days +3 and +4 followed busulfan-fludarabine conditioning and a marrow graft. There are 15 residues in the CDR3. J lost 7 bases, V lost 6 bases, and 12 bases had no gene match. The germline V gene has CDR1 SGHTA and CDR2 FQGNSA. The assay was immunoSEQ multiplex PCR, and TCRdb's table has in-frame clones only and misses some. Altogether around 3,200 clones were found in the sample, and no singletons occur. Study-wide points: Recipient CMV seropositivity and CMV reactivation strongly tracked TRB clonality. Later blood repertoires were often dominated by clones from the donor CD8+ memory compartment. Blood and skin or GI T cell repertoires showed limited TRB overlap.

The input for sequencing was PBMCs, taken after allogeneic stem cell transplant with posttransplant cyclophosphamide. V gene TRBV7-2 combines with J gene TRBJ2-7; 10 bases fit TRBD2. The clonotype originates from a female patient in her 60s who received an allogeneic stem cell transplant from a related donor and was CMV-positive. Some T cells may be supplied by the graft donor. Written as DNA, the CDR3 is TGTGCCAGCAGGGAGAAAGCGGGAGGGTCGGGGGAGCAGTACTTC. This encodes CASREKAGGSGEQYF.